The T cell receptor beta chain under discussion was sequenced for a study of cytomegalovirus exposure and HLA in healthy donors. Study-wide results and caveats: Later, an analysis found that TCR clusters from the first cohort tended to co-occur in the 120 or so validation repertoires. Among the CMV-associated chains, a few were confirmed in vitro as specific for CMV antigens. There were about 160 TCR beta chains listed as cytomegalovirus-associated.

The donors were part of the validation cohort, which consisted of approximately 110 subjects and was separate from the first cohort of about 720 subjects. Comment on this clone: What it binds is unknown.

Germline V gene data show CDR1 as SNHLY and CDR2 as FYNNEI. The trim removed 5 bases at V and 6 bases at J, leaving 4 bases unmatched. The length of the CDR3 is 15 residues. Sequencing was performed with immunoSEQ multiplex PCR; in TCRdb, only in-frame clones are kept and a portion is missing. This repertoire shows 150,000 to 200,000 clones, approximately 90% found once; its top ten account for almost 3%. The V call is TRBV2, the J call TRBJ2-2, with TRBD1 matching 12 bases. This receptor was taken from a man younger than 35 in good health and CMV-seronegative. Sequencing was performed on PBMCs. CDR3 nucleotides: TGTGCCAGCAGTAGCCGGGACAGGGGGCCCGGGGAGCTGTTTTTT. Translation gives CASSSRDRGPGELFF.